The rows below give T cell receptor beta chains drawn from one sample of a study of T-cell reconstitution after alpha-beta-depleted transplantation in children. From the PCR reads, TCRdb called clonotypes with MiXCR, one entry per CDR3 protein. The sample yields about 980,000 distinct CDR3 sequences, roughly 29% seen once. Sample: PBMCs, mostly from graft donor cells, taken 360 days after TCRalphabeta/CD19-depleted stem cell transplant. All receptors come from a boy under two years old who had a stem cell transplant for SCID, so the T cells may come from the graft donor. CDR3s include the opening cysteine and the closing phenylalanine or tryptophan. A D gene is named only where the DNA matches it firmly. Clone size appears in some rows only: once, few, many, or a class for an expanded clone.

clone size | J gene | V gene | D gene | CDR3 DNA | CDR3 protein
few | TRBJ2-6 | TRBV5-6 | - | TGTGCCAGCAGCTTTGAGGGGTCATACTCTGGGGCCAACGTCCTGACTTTC | CASSFEGSYSGANVLTF
- | TRBJ2-2 | TRBV30 | TRBD1 | TGTGCCTGGGATAACAGGGGGAACACCGGGGAGCTGTTTTTT | CAWDNRGNTGELFF
- | TRBJ1-1 | TRBV6-1 | TRBD1 | TGTGCCAGCAGTCGAACGGGACAGGCAAAACTTGAAGTTTTCTTT | CASSRTGQAKLEVFF
- | TRBJ1-1 | TRBV12-3/TRBV12-4 | - | TGTGCCAGCAATTTACCGAACACTGAAGCTTTCTTT | CASNLPNTEAFF
- | TRBJ2-3 | TRBV12-3/TRBV12-4 | TRBD2 | TGTGCCAGCAGCCGTGCAATTCCCGGGACTAGCGGCACAGATACGCAGTATTTT | CASSRAIPGTSGTDTQYF
once | TRBJ2-3 | TRBV5-1 | - | TGCGCCAGCAGCCCAAACGCCGGGGGCACAGATACGCAGTATTTT | CASSPNAGGTDTQYF
many | TRBJ2-1 | TRBV29-1 | TRBD1 | TGCAGCGTGGAGCTCCGGGACAGGCTTCCCAATGAGCAGTTCTTC | CSVELRDRLPNEQFF
- | TRBJ2-5 | TRBV9 | TRBD2 | TGTGCCAGCAGCGTAAATTCGGGCGGGGGGGGCTCCGAGACCCAGTACTTC | CASSVNSGGGGSETQYF
- | TRBJ2-1 | TRBV24-1 | - | TGTGCCACCAGTGGGACTCCCTACAATGAGCAGTTCTTC | CATSGTPYNEQFF
- | TRBJ2-6 | TRBV10-3 | - | TGTGCCATCGGGACACCTTACATCTCTGGGGCCAACGTCCTGACTTTC | CAIGTPYISGANVLTF
few | TRBJ2-5 | TRBV7-3 | TRBD2 | TGTGCCAGCAGCCCAGGAGCGGGGGCCAGGGAGACCCAGTACTTC | CASSPGAGARETQYF
few | TRBJ1-1 | TRBV14 | - | TGTGCCAGCAGCCAATTCTGGGGGGCTAAAGCTTTCTTT | CASSQFWGAKAFF
few | TRBJ1-1 | TRBV12-3/TRBV12-4 | TRBD1 | TGTGCCAGCAGTGCACCCACCGGGACAGGGGGTGAAGCTTTCTTT | CASSAPTGTGGEAFF
- | TRBJ1-4 | TRBV6-5 | - | TGTGCCAGCAGTTACGGTGCAACTAATGAAAAACTGTTTTTT | CASSYGATNEKLFF
few | TRBJ1-1 | TRBV12-3/TRBV12-4 | TRBD1 | TGTGCCAGCAGTCCGACGGACAGGGGACGGACTGAAGCTTTCTTT | CASSPTDRGRTEAFF
few | TRBJ1-5 | TRBV20-1 | - | TGCAGTGCTAGAGATTTCGATAGCAATCAGCCCCAGCATTTT | CSARDFDSNQPQHF
- | TRBJ2-7 | TRBV11-2 | TRBD1 | TGTGCCAGCAGCTCCCCCGGGACAGGGGGCAGAGACGAGCAGTACTTC | CASSSPGTGGRDEQYF
- | TRBJ2-3 | TRBV4-1 | TRBD1 | TGCGCCAGCAGCCAAGGAGCCGGGACAGGGAACCCAGATACGCAGTATTTT | CASSQGAGTGNPDTQYF
- | TRBJ2-5 | TRBV12-3/TRBV12-4 | - | TGTGCCAGCAGTTTAGGGAGGTCGGGCAGGGCGCGAGAGACCCAGTACTTC | CASSLGRSGRARETQYF
many | TRBJ2-7 | TRBV12-3/TRBV12-4 | - | TGTGCCAGCAGTTTAAGGCTACAGCCATCCTACGAGCAGTACTTC | CASSLRLQPSYEQYF
- | TRBJ1-1 | TRBV4-2 | - | TGTGCCAGCAGCCCGTTCTCGAACACTGAAGCTTTCTTT | CASSPFSNTEAFF
- | TRBJ2-5 | TRBV7-2 | - | TGTGCCAGCAGCTTAGCGACCTGGGGGGAGACCCAGTACTTC | CASSLATWGETQYF
- | TRBJ2-7 | TRBV12-3/TRBV12-4 | - | TGTGCCAGCAGGTCGGATGCCGGGGCCTACGAGCAGTACTTC | CASRSDAGAYEQYF
few | TRBJ2-1 | TRBV7-3 | TRBD2 | TGTGCCAGCAGCCATGGGACTAGCGAGCAGTTCTTC | CASSHGTSEQFF
few | TRBJ2-3 | TRBV12-3/TRBV12-4 | - | TGTGCCAGCAGTTTGGCCTGGAAGAGCACAGATACGCAGTATTTT | CASSLAWKSTDTQYF